The rows below give T cell receptor beta chains drawn from one sample of a study of T cells in Graves' hyperthyroidism and ophthalmopathy. A single record per CDR3 protein comes from TCRdb applying MiXCR to the multiplex PCR reads. Among some 490,000 distinct CDR3 sequences listed, 16% were seen once. Sequenced material: blood. The receptors were gathered from a woman aged 30 to 39 with Graves' ophthalmopathy. CDR3s include the opening cysteine and the closing phenylalanine or tryptophan. D genes are given only for firm matches. Expanded clones get a size class; other rows say once, few or many, or leave the size out.

D: .; V: TRBV7-2; size: .; J: TRBJ2-7; DNA: TGTGCCAGCAGCTTAGCGGGCTCCCCTCGATATCCCTACGAGCAGTACTTC; CDR3: CASSLAGSPRYPYEQYF
D: TRBD2; V: TRBV3-1; size: many; J: TRBJ2-3; DNA: TGTGCCAGCAGCCAAGACGGGAGGTACACAGATACGCAGTATTTT; CDR3: CASSQDGRYTDTQYF
D: TRBD1; V: TRBV28; size: many; J: TRBJ1-1; DNA: TGTGCCAGCACCACGACAGGGAGAAGGTCGAACACTGAAGCTTTCTTT; CDR3: CASTTTGRRSNTEAFF
D: TRBD2; V: TRBV4-1; size: few; J: TRBJ2-2; DNA: TGCGCCAGCAGCCTGCCCGGACTAGCGGGAGGGCCAAGCACCGGGGAGCTGTTTTTT; CDR3: CASSLPGLAGGPSTGELFF
D: TRBD2; V: TRBV30; size: few; J: TRBJ2-7; DNA: TGTGCCTGGAGTGTATTGGTAGCGGGTCACTACGAGCAGTACTTC; CDR3: CAWSVLVAGHYEQYF
D: TRBD1; V: TRBV11-2; size: .; J: TRBJ2-7; DNA: TGTGCCAGCAGCTTGGGTGAAGGGACAGGGATCAACGAGCAGTACTTC; CDR3: CASSLGEGTGINEQYF
D: .; V: TRBV2; size: few; J: TRBJ2-1; DNA: TGTGCCAGCAGTGAAAGAGAGGTGCAGTTCTTC; CDR3: CASSEREVQFF
D: .; V: TRBV4-1; size: few; J: TRBJ2-2; DNA: TGCGCCAGCAGCCCCCGGCAGGGGCCAACACTGACGAACACCGGGGAGCTGTTTTTT; CDR3: CASSPRQGPTLTNTGELFF
D: .; V: TRBV3-1; size: many; J: TRBJ1-4; DNA: TGTGCCAGCAGCCAAGTCGGTCCGAAGGAAAAACTGTTTTTT; CDR3: CASSQVGPKEKLFF
D: TRBD1; V: TRBV7-8; size: few; J: TRBJ2-1; DNA: TGTGCCAGCAGCCTACTCAGGGGGCCTGTGAAATACAATGAGCAGTTCTTC; CDR3: CASSLLRGPVKYNEQFF
D: TRBD2; V: TRBV6-2/TRBV6-3; size: few; J: TRBJ2-1; DNA: TGTGCCAGCCACCAAGGCGGGGGTAGCTCCTACAATGAGCAGTTCTTC; CDR3: CASHQGGGSSYNEQFF
D: TRBD1; V: TRBV19; size: .; J: TRBJ2-3; DNA: TGTGCCAGTAGGGACAGGGGTCGAACAGATACGCAGTATTTT; CDR3: CASRDRGRTDTQYF
D: .; V: TRBV7-2; size: many; J: TRBJ2-7; DNA: TGTGCCAGCAGCTCTCTCCAGGAGCAGTACTTC; CDR3: CASSSLQEQYF
D: .; V: TRBV4-3; size: many; J: TRBJ2-1; DNA: TGCGCCAGCAGCCAAGATATGGGCCCCGAGCAGTTCTTC; CDR3: CASSQDMGPEQFF
D: .; V: TRBV20-1; size: many; J: TRBJ2-1; DNA: TGCAGTGCTAGTTTAAGGGAATGGGCCGGCAATGAGCAGTTCTTC; CDR3: CSASLREWAGNEQFF
D: .; V: TRBV6-6; size: many; J: TRBJ2-5; DNA: TGTGCCAGCAGTTACCCGCAGGAACAAGAGACCCAGTACTTC; CDR3: CASSYPQEQETQYF
D: .; V: TRBV28; size: many; J: TRBJ1-5; DNA: TGTGCCAGCACGGGAGGCGGTAGCAATCAGCCCCAGCATTTT; CDR3: CASTGGGSNQPQHF
D: TRBD2; V: TRBV20-1; size: .; J: TRBJ2-6; DNA: TGCAGTGCTAGAGAAACGGGGGGGAGCCTCGTCTCTGGGGCCAACGTCCTGACTTTC; CDR3: CSARETGGSLVSGANVLTF
D: .; V: TRBV3-1; size: .; J: TRBJ2-2; DNA: TGTGCCAGCAGCCAAGCCGGGAGAAGTTTCGGGGAGCTGTTTTTT; CDR3: CASSQAGRSFGELFF
D: TRBD2; V: TRBV20-1; size: many; J: TRBJ2-1; DNA: TGCAGTGCCGGGGGGTTCTCCCTCTCTAGCAATGAGCAGTTCTTC; CDR3: CSAGGFSLSSNEQFF
D: TRBD1; V: TRBV28; size: many; J: TRBJ2-5; DNA: TGTGCCAGCAGATCCGGACAGGGACAGGAGACCCAGTACTTC; CDR3: CASRSGQGQETQYF
D: .; V: TRBV4-2; size: few; J: TRBJ1-6; DNA: TGTGCCAGCGACCTGGACGGCCGGATGAATTCACCCCTCCACTTT; CDR3: CASDLDGRMNSPLHF
D: .; V: TRBV24-1; size: .; J: TRBJ1-1; DNA: TGTGCCACCAGTGACAGGACCGGGACCCAAGCTTTCTTT; CDR3: CATSDRTGTQAFF
D: .; V: TRBV7-2; size: few; J: TRBJ2-2; DNA: TGTGCCAGCAGCCTTCTACGGGGTACCGGGGAGCTGTTTTTT; CDR3: CASSLLRGTGELFF
D: TRBD2; V: TRBV20-1; size: many; J: TRBJ2-1; DNA: TGCAGTGCTGGGACTAGCAGGAATGAGCAGTTCTTC; CDR3: CSAGTSRNEQFF
D: .; V: TRBV7-3; size: many; J: TRBJ2-1; DNA: TGTGCCAGCAGCTTAATAGTCGGCAATGAGCAGTTCTTC; CDR3: CASSLIVGNEQFF
D: .; V: TRBV14; size: .; J: TRBJ1-6; DNA: TGTGCCAGCAGCCATCTCTTCGAGGGGTTCAGCTCCTATAATTCACCCCTCCACTTT; CDR3: CASSHLFEGFSSYNSPLHF
D: .; V: TRBV2; size: many; J: TRBJ2-6; DNA: TGTGCCAGCAAAGTGGGATCTGCTGGGGCCAACGTCCTGACTTTC; CDR3: CASKVGSAGANVLTF
D: .; V: TRBV5-4; size: many; J: TRBJ2-7; DNA: TGTGCCAGCAGCTGGGAGGATGGCTCCTACGAGCAGTACTTC; CDR3: CASSWEDGSYEQYF
D: .; V: TRBV12-3/TRBV12-4; size: few; J: TRBJ2-1; DNA: TGTGCCAGCAGCCAATCCCGGGCATTTGCGGGCGATGAGCAGTTCTTC; CDR3: CASSQSRAFAGDEQFF
D: TRBD1; V: TRBV19; size: .; J: TRBJ2-7; DNA: TGTGCCAGTAGTAACGGACAGGGGTGGATCGAGCAGTACTTC; CDR3: CASSNGQGWIEQYF
D: TRBD2; V: TRBV2; size: many; J: TRBJ2-5; DNA: TGTGCCAGCAGACCACGGGGAGGGCCGGTAGAGACCCAGTACTTC; CDR3: CASRPRGGPVETQYF
D: TRBD1; V: TRBV5-6; size: .; J: TRBJ2-2; DNA: TGTGCCAGCAGCGTGGACAGGTCCTTCACCGGGGAGCTGTTTTTT; CDR3: CASSVDRSFTGELFF
D: TRBD1; V: TRBV30; size: many; J: TRBJ1-1; DNA: TGTGCCTGGAGCAACATGGGACAGGGATCCACTGAAGCTTTCTTT; CDR3: CAWSNMGQGSTEAFF
D: .; V: TRBV30; size: many; J: TRBJ1-1; DNA: TGTGCCTGGAGTTTGGTTCTGAACACTGAAGCTTTCTTT; CDR3: CAWSLVLNTEAFF
D: TRBD2; V: TRBV11-3; size: many; J: TRBJ2-7; DNA: TGTGCCAGCAGCTTAGGGACTAGCGGGAACGGAGCCTACGAGCAGTACTTC; CDR3: CASSLGTSGNGAYEQYF
D: .; V: TRBV27; size: once; J: TRBJ1-1; DNA: TGTGCCAGCAGCCAGGACGGCCGGGTGAACACTGAAGCTTTCTTT; CDR3: CASSQDGRVNTEAFF
D: .; V: TRBV7-6; size: few; J: TRBJ2-1; DNA: TGTGCCAGCAGCCCCACGGGAGCTGAGCAGTTCTTC; CDR3: CASSPTGAEQFF
D: TRBD2; V: TRBV7-2; size: few; J: TRBJ2-3; DNA: TGTGCCAGCGACGGGACTAGCGGGAGGTCATGGGATACGCAGTATTTT; CDR3: CASDGTSGRSWDTQYF
D: .; V: TRBV20-1; size: .; J: TRBJ2-7; DNA: TGCAGTGCTCCAAAACCTACAGGGCTGGAGGACGAGCAGTACTTC; CDR3: CSAPKPTGLEDEQYF